What follows are 19 T cell receptor beta chains derived from one specimen sequenced in a study of blood T cell repertoires in COVID-19. The assay was immunoSEQ multiplex PCR, and TCRdb's table has in-frame clones only and misses some. In the table there are approximately 240,000 clones, approximately 85% of which are singletons. Material: peripheral blood. These receptors were obtained from a man aged 50-59 years with acute or convalescent COVID-19.

V usage is TRBV5-1 and J usage is TRBJ1-2, with unresolved D. The CDR3 totals 13 residues. The V gene lost 1 base and the J gene lost 7 bases, with 11 bases spanning the gap. The V gene's germline CDR1 is SGHRS and CDR2 YFSETQ. The CDR3 sequence is CASSLNGVGGYTF. In nucleotides, the CDR3 is TGCGCCAGCAGCTTGAACGGGGTTGGTGGCTACACCTTC.

The DNA of the CDR3 is TGTGCCAGCAGTTCCCAGGGTATCGGCTATGGCTACACCTTC. The encoded protein is CASSSQGIGYGYTF. V gene TRBV28 combines with J gene TRBJ1-2, with D possibly matching TRBD1 (5 bases). The CDR3 covers 14 residues. Germline CDR1 and CDR2: MDHEN and SYDVKM. Trimming took off 4 bases at V and 4 bases at J, with 13 bases between the two ends.

Only one count was recorded for this clone. J is TRBJ1-5 and V is TRBV10-2; D is ambiguous. The germline gives CDR1 WSHSY, CDR2 SAAADI. Trimming took off 3 bases at V and 1 base at J, with 10 bases between the two ends. The CDR3 is 15 amino acids. The CDR3 DNA sequence: TGCGCCAGCAGTGAAGAACTGACAAGCAATCAGCCCCAGCATTTT. Its translation: CASSEELTSNQPQHF.

The CDR3 loop reads CAIGRDFNGELFF. The CDR3 DNA reads TGTGCCATCGGCCGGGACTTCAACGGGGAGCTGTTTTTT. V is TRBV10-3 and J is TRBJ2-2; the D gene is possibly TRBD2 (6 bases). V was shortened by 8 bases and J by 7 bases, with 14 bases between the two germline ends. The germline V gene encodes CDR1 ENHRY and CDR2 SYGVKD. This CDR3 has 13 amino acids.

The chain uses TRBV29-1 and TRBJ2-7; the match to TRBD2 covers 12 bases. V was clipped by 1 base and J by 2 bases; unmatched bases: 3. The germline V gene encodes CDR1 SQVTM and CDR2 ANQGSEA. The CDR3 has 15 amino acids. CDR3 in DNA: TGCAGCGTTGAAGGGGGGACTAGCGGGCCCTACGAGCAGTACTTC. Residues: CSVEGGTSGPYEQYF.

This chain joins TRBV25-1 and TRBJ1-2, with D perhaps TRBD1 (5 bases). The CDR3 length is 16 residues. Germline lookup yields CDR1 MGHDK and CDR2 SYGVNS. V dropped 5 bases and J dropped 5 bases, with 21 bases sitting between them. CDR3 loop: CASSPEGTGERYGYTF. In nucleotides, the CDR3 is TGTGCCAGCAGTCCCGAGGGGACGGGGGAGAGGTATGGCTACACCTTC.

J is TRBJ2-1 and V is TRBV7-2; no reliable D call. Germline V gene lookup returns CDR1 SGHTA and CDR2 FQGNSA. The length of the CDR3 is 11 residues. V was clipped by 3 bases and J by 11 bases, with 8 bases between them. CDR3 loop: CASSFRLQQFF. CDR3 coding DNA: TGTGCCAGCAGCTTTAGATTACAGCAGTTCTTC.

This chain uses TRBV2 with TRBJ2-2; 9 bases match TRBD1. CDR1 and CDR2 from the germline V gene are SNHLY and FYNNEI. The CDR3 is made up of 17 amino acids. V trimming: 7 bases; J trimming: 6 bases; junction bases outside the gene matches: 15. The CDR3 region has the DNA TGTGCCAGCATTTCGGCCCCGGGACAGGGAAGACCCGGGGAGCTGTTTTTT. Translated: CASISAPGQGRPGELFF.

The rearrangement links TRBV7-9 to TRBJ1-2; 7 bases align to TRBD1. V lost 1 base to trimming and J lost 6 bases; unmatched junction nucleotides: 5. Germline assignment: CDR1 SEHNR and CDR2 FQNEAQ (reference sequence). The CDR3 runs to 14 residues. The chain's CDR3 is CASSLVSGQDGYTF. CDR3 nucleotide sequence: TGTGCCAGCAGCTTAGTTAGCGGACAGGATGGCTACACCTTC.

The chain carries TRBV27 and TRBJ2-1; 10 bases fit TRBD2. The CDR3 consists of 16 residues. J was trimmed by 4 bases and V by 1 base; bases with no gene match: 4. Germline-derived CDR1 and CDR2 are MNHEY and SMNVEV (reference sequence). CDR3 amino acids: CASSLFLAGVYNEQFF. The CDR3 DNA is TGTGCCAGCAGTTTATTTCTAGCGGGAGTGTACAATGAGCAGTTCTTC.

The gene calls are TRBV5-8 and TRBJ2-6, with 9 positions matching TRBD1. This CDR3 is built from 15 residues. V lost 7 bases, J lost 0 bases, and 2 bases stayed unmatched. The germline CDR1 and CDR2 sequences are SGHTS and YDEGEE. In nucleotides, the CDR3 is TGTGCCAGCTCGGGACAGGGCTCTGGGGCCAACGTCCTGACTTTC. Amino acids: CASSGQGSGANVLTF.

The rearrangement links TRBV5-4 to TRBJ1-4; D is possibly TRBD1 (6 bases). Between the trimmed V and J ends, which lost 4 bases and 7 bases, there was a span of 17 bases. The germline V gene has CDR1 SGHNT and CDR2 YYREEE (reference sequence). The CDR3 contains 15 residues. The CDR3 DNA is TGTGCCAGCAGCCCGGGGGGGGGCGCGATTGAAAAACTGTTTTTT. Translating gives CASSPGGGAIEKLFF.

The chain is built from TRBV6-5 and TRBJ1-2, with 10 bases aligning to TRBD1. CDR3 length: 13 residues. V gave up 10 bases and J gave up 7 bases; unmatched junction bases: 9. Per germline, CDR1 MNHEY and CDR2 SVGAGI. The CDR3 DNA reads as TGTGCCACCCGGGGACAGGGGCAAGGTGGCTACACCTTC. This sequence encodes CATRGQGQGGYTF.

This rearrangement joins TRBV9 to TRBJ1-2; possible D gene TRBD1, 5 bases. The CDR3 has 15 residues. Looked up from germline, CDR1 is SGDLS and CDR2 is YYNGEE. Deletions cut 0 bases from V and 8 bases from J, with 17 bases between. CDR3 loop: CASSVDGRAAYGYTF. CDR3 bases: TGTGCCAGCAGCGTAGACGGCAGGGCGGCGTACGGCTACACCTTC. Full variable domain (missing parts from reference TRBV9 and TRBJ1-2): DSGVTQTPKHLITATGQRVTLRCSPRSGDLSVYWYQQSLDQGLQFLIQYYNGEERAKGNILERFSAQQFPDLHSELNLSSLELGDSALYFCASSVDGRAAYGYTFGSGTRLTVV.

The V and J genes are TRBV7-8 and TRBJ1-1; TRBD1 might be the D (6 bases). This CDR3 comprises 15 residues. Trimming stripped 5 bases from V and 8 bases from J, with 21 bases between. Germline V lookup: CDR1 SGHVS, CDR2 FQNEAQ. Written as DNA, the CDR3 is TGTGCCAGCAGCCTACGGGGGGCCCTTTATCCGGAAGCTTTCTTT. Its translation is CASSLRGALYPEAFF.

The chain employs TRBV6-4 and TRBJ2-1, with D possibly TRBD1 on 6 matching bases. In germline, CDR1 is MRHNA, CDR2 SNTAGT. The V gene lost 0 bases and the J gene lost 4 bases, with 13 bases spanning the gap. This CDR3 region has 16 residues. The CDR3: CASSDSGASSYNEQFF. CDR3 sequence (DNA): TGTGCCAGCAGTGACTCGGGGGCATCCAGTTACAATGAGCAGTTCTTC.

The CDR3 here is CASSIRGSPLHF. The CDR3 DNA follows: TGTGCCAGTAGTATACGCGGTTCACCCCTCCACTTT. V usage is TRBV19 and J usage is TRBJ1-6; D is uncertain. This CDR3 is built from 12 residues. V shed 2 bases and J shed 9 bases, with 5 bases lying between them. The germline CDR1 and CDR2 sequences are LNHDA and SQIVND (reference sequence). Based on the CDR3 plus reference TRBV19 and TRBJ1-6, the full variable domain is DGGITQSPKYLFRKEGQNVTLSCEQNLNHDAMYWYRQDPGQGLRLIYYSQIVNDFQKGDIAEGYSVSREKKESFPLTVTSAQKNPTAFYLCASSIRGSPLHFGNGTRLTVT.

The chain employs TRBV6-5 and TRBJ1-6; D ambiguous. The CDR3 runs to 13 residues. CDR1 is MNHEY and CDR2 is SVGAGI in the germline V gene. V lost 1 base and J 5 bases, leaving 3 bases between the germline ends. CDR3 nucleotide sequence: TGTGCCAGCAGTTACTACAATAATTCACCCCTCCACTTT. Protein product: CASSYYNNSPLHF.

V and J are TRBV6-5 and TRBJ2-1; 14 bases are shared with TRBD2. CDR3 length equals 15 residues. Germline V CDR1 and CDR2: MNHEY, SVGAGI. Losses at the gene ends were 5 bases for V and 10 bases for J; bases not matched to a gene: 7. The DNA of the CDR3 is TGTGCCAGCAGTCCTGGACTAGCGGGAGGCCGGGAGCAGTTCTTC. It codes for CASSPGLAGGREQFF.